This T cell receptor beta chain was sequenced during a study of shared clonotypes between healthy human individuals. The study, taken as a whole, reports: Generally, estimated richness proved larger in naive subsets than it did in memory subsets.

The CDR3 totals 16 residues. Per the germline V gene, CDR1 is SGHDT and CDR2 is YYEEEE. The V gene end was trimmed by 5 bases and the J gene end by 4 bases; junction bases not matched to a gene: 8. On this clone itself: Antigen unknown.

It was at deep level that the assay was run. The authors distributed each subset's genomic DNA evenly over several immunoSEQ plates. Sorted-subset replicate PCR reactions were performed with about 190 ng DNA, corresponding to tens of thousands of T cell genomes. Clones were read by immunoSEQ multiplex PCR, and TCRdb kept only the in-frame ones, dropping some. This table holds a few million clones, just over 90% found once. This chain connects TRBV5-6 to TRBJ2-1; 11 nucleotides align to TRBD2. The sequence was obtained from a man in his late teens or twenties in good health. Some clones in this sample may be carry-over from other donors' samples. Sequences were obtained from naive CD4+ T cells from PBMCs. The sample's subset: CD45RA+ positively selected. The CDR3 bases are TGTGCCAGCAGTCCGACTAGCGGGATATATTACAATGAGCAGTTCTTC. This codes for CASSPTSGIYYNEQFF.